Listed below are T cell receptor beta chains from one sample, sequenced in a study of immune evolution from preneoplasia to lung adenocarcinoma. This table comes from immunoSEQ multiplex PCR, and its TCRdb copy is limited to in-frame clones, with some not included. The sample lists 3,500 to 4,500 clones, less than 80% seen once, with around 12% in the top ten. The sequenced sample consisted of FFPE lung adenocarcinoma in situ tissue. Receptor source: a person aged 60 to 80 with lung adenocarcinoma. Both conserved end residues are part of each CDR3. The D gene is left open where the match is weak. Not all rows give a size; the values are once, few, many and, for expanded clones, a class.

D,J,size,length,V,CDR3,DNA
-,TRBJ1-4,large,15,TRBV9,CASSVGGESDEKLFF,TGTGCCAGCAGCGTAGGGGGGGAGAGCGACGAAAAACTGTTTTTT
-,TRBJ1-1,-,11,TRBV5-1,CASLGDGEAFF,TGCGCCAGTCTGGGGGACGGTGAAGCTTTCTTT
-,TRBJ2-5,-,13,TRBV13,CASSSGWGETQYF,TGTGCCAGCAGCTCGGGGTGGGGTGAGACCCAGTACTTC
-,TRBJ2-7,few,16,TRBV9,CASSVSGSVSSYEQYF,TGTGCCAGCAGCGTCAGCGGATCAGTTTCTTCCTACGAGCAGTACTTC
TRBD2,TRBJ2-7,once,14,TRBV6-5,CASSYGGGGYEQYF,TGTGCCAGCAGTTACGGGGGGGGTGGGTACGAGCAGTACTTC
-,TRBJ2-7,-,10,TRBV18,CASSPAAQYF,TGTGCCAGCTCCCCCGCGGCGCAGTACTTC
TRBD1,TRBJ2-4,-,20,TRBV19,CASSVSSGTGAQLAKNIQYF,TGTGCCAGTAGTGTCTCCTCCGGGACAGGGGCCCAATTAGCCAAAAACATTCAGTACTTC
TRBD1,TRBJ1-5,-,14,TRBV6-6,CASRTGTGDQPQHF,TGTGCCAGCAGGACAGGGACAGGCGATCAGCCCCAGCATTTT
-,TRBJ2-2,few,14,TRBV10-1,CASSEGTANGELFF,TGCGCCAGCTCCGAAGGGACGGCAAACGGGGAGCTGTTTTTT
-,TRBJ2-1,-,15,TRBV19,CASSIVRGGTNEQFF,TGTGCCAGTAGTATAGTTCGAGGGGGGACCAATGAGCAGTTCTTC
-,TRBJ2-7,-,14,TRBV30,CAWSVPTASYEQYF,TGTGCCTGGAGTGTACCAACCGCTTCCTACGAGCAGTACTTC
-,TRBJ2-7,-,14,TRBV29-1,CSVDRDGGSYKQYF,TGCAGCGTAGACCGGGACGGCGGCTCCTACAAGCAGTACTTC
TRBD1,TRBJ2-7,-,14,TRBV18,CASSPPGAGGEQYF,TGTGCCAGCTCACCACCGGGGGCAGGGGGTGAGCAGTACTTC
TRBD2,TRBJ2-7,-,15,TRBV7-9,CASSQRDFNSYEQYF,TGTGCCAGCAGCCAGCGGGACTTTAATTCCTACGAGCAGTACTTC
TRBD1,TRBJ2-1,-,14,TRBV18,CASSVGQGHNEQFF,TGTGCCAGCTCAGTTGGACAGGGCCACAATGAGCAGTTCTTC
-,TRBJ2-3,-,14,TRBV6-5,CASKRGDTTDTQYF,TGTGCCAGCAAGAGGGGGGACACCACAGATACGCAGTATTTT
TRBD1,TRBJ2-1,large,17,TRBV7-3,CASSLDPGTGVSNEQFF,TGTGCCAGCAGCTTAGACCCCGGGACAGGGGTTTCCAATGAGCAGTTCTTC